The sequence of this T cell receptor (beta chain) was determined in a study of blood T cell repertoires in COVID-19. Study-wide background: Italy, Spain and the United States were the sources of the convalescent and acute COVID-19 samples. T cells, B-cell-depleted T cells, or PBMCs supplied cDNA or gDNA.

Recruited during active infection, patients (from Seattle) were subsequently followed longitudinally. V was pared by 4 bases and J by 3 bases, with 6 bases of the junction left unmatched. Germline lookup yields CDR1 SGHRS and CDR2 YFSETQ. The CDR3 loop spans 15 amino acids. Methods used by the authors: Nucleated cell counts were estimated from reference gene primer amplification. The table came from immunoSEQ multiplex PCR; TCRdb's copy has only in-frame clones and leaves some out. D and trimming were read from the DNA, whereas the V and J calls and clone size are those reported in that table. This table holds about 160,000 clones, approximately 87% found once. This clone was seen only once.

The receptor was isolated from a woman aged 70-85 years with COVID-19, enrolled during active disease. The specimen sequenced was peripheral blood. The chain joins TRBV5-1 to TRBJ2-7, with TRBD1 identical over 11 bases. CDR3 sequence: CASSMGTGGIYEQYF. The CDR3 DNA reads TGCGCCAGCAGCATGGGGACAGGGGGGATCTACGAGCAGTACTTC.